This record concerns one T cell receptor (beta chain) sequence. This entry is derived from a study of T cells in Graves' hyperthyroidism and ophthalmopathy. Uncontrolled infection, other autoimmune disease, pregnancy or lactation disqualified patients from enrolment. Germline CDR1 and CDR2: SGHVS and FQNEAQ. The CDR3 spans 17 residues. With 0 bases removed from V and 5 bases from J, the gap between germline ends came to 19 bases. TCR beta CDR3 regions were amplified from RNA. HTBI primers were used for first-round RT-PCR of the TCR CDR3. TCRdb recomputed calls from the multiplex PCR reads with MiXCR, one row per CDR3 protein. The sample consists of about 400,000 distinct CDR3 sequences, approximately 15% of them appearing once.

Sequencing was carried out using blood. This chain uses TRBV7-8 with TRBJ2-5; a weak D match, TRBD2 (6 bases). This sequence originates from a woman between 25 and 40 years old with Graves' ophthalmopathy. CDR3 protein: CASSLASGEDIAETQYF. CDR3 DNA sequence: TGTGCCAGCAGCTTAGCTTCGGGGGAGGATATCGCGGAGACCCAGTACTTC.